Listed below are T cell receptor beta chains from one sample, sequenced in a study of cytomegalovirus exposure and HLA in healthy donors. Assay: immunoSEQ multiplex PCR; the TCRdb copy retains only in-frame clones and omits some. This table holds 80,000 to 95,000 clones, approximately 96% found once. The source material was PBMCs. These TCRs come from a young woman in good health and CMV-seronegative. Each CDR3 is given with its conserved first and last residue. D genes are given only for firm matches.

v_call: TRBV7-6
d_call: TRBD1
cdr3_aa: CASSSSGTGGYEQYF

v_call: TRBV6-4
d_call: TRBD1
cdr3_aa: CDDAIRQGKETQYF

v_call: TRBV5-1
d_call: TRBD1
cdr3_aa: CASSPGTGGGYTF

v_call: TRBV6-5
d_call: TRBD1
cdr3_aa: CASSSTGGSETQYF

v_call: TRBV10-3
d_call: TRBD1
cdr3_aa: CATGEWGGGDRRGTEAFF

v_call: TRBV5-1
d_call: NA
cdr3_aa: CASSLETKGGEQYF

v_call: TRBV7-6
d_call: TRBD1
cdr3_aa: CASSLYQGEAYNEQFF

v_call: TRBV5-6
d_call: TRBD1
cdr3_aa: CASSSKGQGASYEQYF

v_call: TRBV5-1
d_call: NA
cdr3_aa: CASREEVAYEQYF

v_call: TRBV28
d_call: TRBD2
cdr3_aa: CASTLTGGGIWTDTQYF

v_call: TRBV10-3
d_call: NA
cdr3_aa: CAIAGTSYEQYF

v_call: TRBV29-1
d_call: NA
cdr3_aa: CSGLADREYEQYF

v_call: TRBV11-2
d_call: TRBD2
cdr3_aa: CASSPRVAGSTDTQYF

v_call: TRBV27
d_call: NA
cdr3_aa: CASSLGPPGGGNTIYF

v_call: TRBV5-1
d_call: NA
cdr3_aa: CASSLGHNTGELFF

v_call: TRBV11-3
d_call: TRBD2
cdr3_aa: CASSSTSGITDTQYF

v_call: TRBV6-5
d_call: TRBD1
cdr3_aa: CACRQGALSGYGYTF

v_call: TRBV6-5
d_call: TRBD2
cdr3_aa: CASSYSGGRTDTQYF

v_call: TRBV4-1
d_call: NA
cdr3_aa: CASSQAELNTEAFF

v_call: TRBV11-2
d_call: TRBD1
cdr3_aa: CASSFRDRGSYEQYF

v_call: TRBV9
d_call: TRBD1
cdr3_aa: CASGVTGSGGELFF

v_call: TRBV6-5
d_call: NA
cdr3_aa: CASSYGELEADTQYF

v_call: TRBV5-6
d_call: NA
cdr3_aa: CASSWGLGGTYEQYF

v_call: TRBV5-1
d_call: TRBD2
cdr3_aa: CASGEAGFDEQFF

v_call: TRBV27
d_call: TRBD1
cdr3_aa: CASRGQGNYEQYF